This T cell receptor beta chain was identified during a study of molecular identifiers for immune sequencing clone quantification. Overall study results and limits: Barcode-sharing identical TCR molecules could underestimate highly expanded clone sizes. Clones above 20 RNA copies contained over 97% of effector molecules but under 1% of naive ones.

This clonotype was counted many times. Antigen unknown. TCRdb called the PCR reads again in MiXCR, with one record for every CDR3 protein. The sample comprises some 650,000 distinct CDR3 sequences, approximately 20% of which are singletons, and 0.85% rests with the top ten. In germline, CDR1 is DFQATT, CDR2 SNEGSKA (reference sequence). CDR3 length: 17 amino acids. The V gene lost 0 bases and the J gene lost 1 base, with 15 bases spanning the gap. The sequenced sample consisted of naive CD8+ T cells from blood, with Jurkat cell RNA spiked in. Specified subset: FACS-sorted CD8+CD4-CCR7+CD45RA+ naive T cells. The V gene is TRBV20-1, the J gene TRBJ2-2; unclear D gene. The clonotype comes from a human donor in good health. Some libraries in this study had Jurkat cell RNA spiked in. The CDR3 region is CSARDLSSQRNTGELFF. The DNA of the CDR3 is TGCAGTGCTAGAGATCTCTCCAGTCAGCGGAACACCGGGGAGCTGTTTTTT.